The 32 T cell receptor beta chains in this list originate from one sample, sequenced in a study of blood T cell repertoires in COVID-19 (dated by TCRdb to 2020 to 2022). The library was obtained by the immunoSEQ multiplex PCR assay. Not all clones reach the TCRdb copy of this immuneACCESS table, which keeps in-frame sequences only. Checked studies attribute under half of the gap to unresolved V genes and leave the rest unexplained. The sample table lists tens of thousands of clones, less than 90% of them with a count of one. The ten top clones hold roughly 8.8% of the sample. The sample taken for sequencing was peripheral blood. Source of these receptors: a woman aged 70-85 years with active COVID-19.

The V call is TRBV10-3, the J call TRBJ1-2, with D perhaps matching TRBD1 (5 bases). Trimming took 7 bases from V and 2 from J, leaving 17 bases between them. In germline, CDR1 is ENHRY, CDR2 SYGVKD. The CDR3 contains 15 residues. CDR3 nucleotides: TGTGCCATCAATGAACAGGTTATCGGGAACTATGGCTACACCTTC. It specifies CAINEQVIGNYGYTF.

The chain couples TRBV9 to TRBJ2-5, with a weak D call TRBD2 (5 bases). From germline, CDR1 is SGDLS and CDR2 YYNGEE. The CDR3 has 15 residues. Trimming cost V 4 bases and J 1 base, with 14 bases left between them. The chain's CDR3 is CASSFEGSPQETQYF. As DNA, the CDR3 is TGTGCCAGCAGCTTCGAGGGATCCCCCCAAGAGACCCAGTACTTC.

V is TRBV27 and J is TRBJ1-4; D is uncertain. From germline, CDR1 is MNHEY and CDR2 SMNVEV (reference sequence). The CDR3 runs 16 residues. Trimming shortened V by 5 bases and J by 8 bases, and 21 bases separated the two germline ends. CDR3 DNA: TGTGCCAGCAGTCCCCCCCGCCTCTCGGGAACGGAAAAACTGTTTTTT. It encodes CASSPPRLSGTEKLFF.

The J gene is TRBJ1-5, the V gene TRBV19, with a weak D call TRBD1 (6 bases). With 3 bases removed from V and 4 bases from J, the gap between germline ends came to 7 bases. CDR1 and CDR2 (germline): LNHDA, SQIVND (reference sequence). The CDR3 runs 13 residues. CDR3 residues: CASSMRGNQPQHF. The CDR3 bases are TGTGCCAGTAGTATGAGGGGGAATCAGCCCCAGCATTTT.

The chain links TRBV5-1 to TRBJ2-3; no clear D. This CDR3 contains 14 residues. The germline V and J ends were trimmed by 3 bases and 0 bases, with 8 bases remaining between them. Germline values: CDR1 SGHRS, CDR2 YFSETQ. The CDR3 sequence is CASSSITSTDTQYF. For the CDR3, the DNA is TGCGCCAGCAGCTCGATTACTAGCACAGATACGCAGTATTTT. Combining the CDR3 with reference TRBV5-1 and TRBJ2-3 gives the whole variable domain KAGVTQTPRYLIKTRGQQVTLSCSPISGHRSVSWYQQTPGQGLQFLFEYFSETQRNKGNFPGRFSGRQFSNSRSEMNVSTLELGDSALYLCASSSITSTDTQYFGPGTRLTVL.

The V gene is TRBV11-3, the J gene TRBJ2-3; TRBD2 agrees at 7 bases. This CDR3 comprises 16 residues. The trim removed 1 base at V and 3 bases at J, leaving 7 bases unmatched. The germline gives CDR1 SGHNT, CDR2 YENEEA. The CDR3 DNA reads TGTGCCAGCAGCTTAGGCGGGCTAGCGGATACAGATACGCAGTATTTT. This translates into CASSLGGLADTDTQYF.

The CDR3 DNA sequence: TGTGCCAGTTCTCTAGCGGGAGTTGACAATGAGCAGTTCTTC. This encodes CASSLAGVDNEQFF. The rearrangement joins TRBV19 to TRBJ2-1, with 10 bases that match TRBD2. Trimming removed 8 bases from V and 5 bases from J; junction bases left unmatched: 6. The V gene's germline CDR1 is LNHDA and CDR2 SQIVND (reference sequence). The length of the CDR3 is 14 residues.

This chain uses TRBV6-5 with TRBJ1-2, with 8 bases identical to TRBD1. CDR3 size: 13 residues. Trimming cost V 7 bases and J 4 bases; bases outside gene matches: 5. Germline-derived CDR1 and CDR2 are MNHEY and SVGAGI. DNA of the CDR3: TGTGCCAGCAACTTTGACAGGGGCTATGGCTACACCTTC. Its protein product is CASNFDRGYGYTF.

V and J are TRBV19 and TRBJ1-1; D is ambiguous. Germline CDR1 reads LNHDA; CDR2 reads SQIVND (reference sequence). This CDR3 comprises 13 residues. V was pared by 2 bases and J by 4 bases, with 8 bases between. CDR3 residues: CASSISIGTEAFF. CDR3 DNA: TGTGCCAGTAGTATATCAATCGGCACTGAAGCTTTCTTT.

The rearrangement uses TRBV5-4 and TRBJ2-1; 9 positions match TRBD2. The CDR3 consists of 15 residues. The trim removed 4 bases at V and 6 bases at J, leaving 8 bases unmatched. Germline CDR1 is SGHNT and CDR2 is YYREEE (reference sequence). The CDR3 region is CASSLSGRMVNEQFF. The CDR3 DNA reads TGTGCCAGCAGCCTCAGCGGGAGGATGGTCAATGAGCAGTTCTTC.

The chain couples TRBV4-1 to TRBJ2-5, with D perhaps TRBD2 (5 bases). Germline V gene lookup returns CDR1 MGHRA and CDR2 YSYEKL. This CDR3 spans 16 amino acids. Trimming stripped 0 bases from V and 5 bases from J, with 16 bases between. The CDR3: CASSQEWLALRETQYF. The CDR3, as DNA: TGCGCCAGCAGCCAAGAATGGCTAGCTCTTCGGGAGACCCAGTACTTC.

CDR3: CASSSLDSWGGTEAFF. The CDR3 DNA reads as TGTGCCAGCAGCTCCCTGGACAGTTGGGGGGGCACTGAAGCTTTCTTT. V is TRBV13 and J is TRBJ1-1, with a tentative D call TRBD1 (6 bases). In germline, CDR1 is PRHDT, CDR2 FYEKMQ (reference sequence). The CDR3 length is 16 residues. V gave up 4 bases and J gave up 4 bases, with 19 bases separating them. Supplemented by reference TRBV13 and TRBJ1-1, the full variable domain reads AAGVIQSPRHLIKEKRETATLKCYPIPRHDTVYWYQQGPGQDPQFLISFYEKMQSDKGSIPDRFSAQQFSDYHSELNMSSLELGDSALYFCASSSLDSWGGTEAFFGQGTRLTVV.

The rearrangement links TRBV5-6 to TRBJ1-2, with D possibly matching TRBD1 (6 bases). This CDR3 has 14 residues. The V gene lost 5 bases and the J gene lost 8 bases, with 19 bases spanning the gap. Germline V lookup: CDR1 SGHDT, CDR2 YYEEEE. CDR3 protein: CASRGVGGRSGYTF. The CDR3 region has the DNA TGTGCCAGCAGGGGCGTCGGGGGGCGTTCCGGCTACACCTTC.

This clone was detected only a few times. The rearrangement joins TRBV6-5 to TRBJ2-7; 7 nucleotides align to TRBD1. Germline CDR1 MNHEY, CDR2 SVGAGI. The CDR3 runs to 14 residues. V was clipped by 6 bases and J by 2 bases; unmatched bases: 7. DNA of the CDR3: TGTGCCAGCAGACCCACAGGGGTGGCCTACGAGCAGTACTTC. Translating gives CASRPTGVAYEQYF.

The chain carries TRBV18 and TRBJ2-3; D remains ambiguous. The CDR3 is made up of 17 amino acids. CDR1 and CDR2 from the germline V gene are KGHSH and LQKENI. The V end was cut by 2 bases, the J end by 5 bases, with 20 bases between. The CDR3 loop is CASSPFQNSREGDTQYF. DNA for the CDR3: TGTGCCAGCTCACCATTTCAGAACAGTCGAGAAGGAGATACGCAGTATTTT.

The V call is TRBV30, the J call TRBJ1-5; D remains ambiguous. Per the germline V gene, CDR1 is GTSNPN and CDR2 is SVGIG (reference sequence). V lost 0 bases and J 4 bases, leaving 16 bases between the germline ends. The CDR3 is 16 amino acids. CDR3 sequence: CAWSVGGGPLNQPQHF. In DNA form, the CDR3 reads TGTGCCTGGAGTGTTGGTGGAGGTCCGTTGAATCAGCCCCAGCATTTT.

J is TRBJ2-6 and V is TRBV15, with D possibly matching TRBD2 (6 bases). From germline, CDR1 is LNHNV and CDR2 YYDKDF (reference sequence). Trimming took off 0 bases at V and 4 bases at J, with 19 bases between the two ends. This CDR3 is 19 amino acids long. The DNA of the CDR3 is TGTGCCACCAGCAGAGAGCGGGGTTCCACGGAAGCGGGGGCCAACGTCCTGACTTTC. It encodes CATSRERGSTEAGANVLTF.

This chain connects TRBV28 to TRBJ2-7; possibly TRBD2 for D (6 bases). The CDR3 runs 13 residues. Trimming left V 2 bases short and J 9 bases short, with 14 bases between. Germline CDR1 MDHEN, CDR2 SYDVKM. The CDR3, as DNA: TGTGCCAGCAGTTTAGTCTCCGGGGGTGGGCAGTACTTC. Translating it yields CASSLVSGGGQYF.

This clone was seen once. This chain uses TRBV5-1 with TRBJ1-4; TRBD1 matches 8 bases. Germline CDR1 reads SGHRS; CDR2 reads YFSETQ. This CDR3 comprises 16 residues. With V trimmed by 4 bases and J by 5 bases, 10 bases remained unmatched. The CDR3 DNA follows: TGCGCCAGCAGCCGGTACGGACAGGGCGGAAATGAAAAACTGTTTTTT. Amino acids: CASSRYGQGGNEKLFF.

The CDR3 DNA reads TGTGCCAGCAGCCAAGAGCCTAGCGGGAGGTCGACCGGGGAGCTGTTTTTT. Protein: CASSQEPSGRSTGELFF. The chain recombines TRBV4-2 with TRBJ2-2, with 11 bases matching TRBD2. J gave up 5 bases and V 0 bases, and 5 bases lay outside the gene matches. From germline, CDR1 is LGHNA and CDR2 YNFKEQ. This CDR3 spans 17 amino acids.

The chain employs TRBV29-1 and TRBJ1-1; D gene uncertain. The CDR3 runs to 13 residues. The germline gives CDR1 SQVTM, CDR2 ANQGSEA. V lost 4 bases and J lost 1, with 10 bases in between. The CDR3 loop is CSVVLSGNTEAFF. The DNA of the CDR3 is TGCAGCGTTGTTCTGTCGGGGAACACTGAAGCTTTCTTT.

V and J are TRBV6-5 and TRBJ2-5; D possibly corresponds to TRBD2 (6 bases). CDR1 is MNHEY and CDR2 is SVGAGI in the germline V gene. The CDR3 has 13 residues. V was clipped by 6 bases and J by 4 bases, with 12 bases between them. CDR3 nucleotides: TGTGCCAGCAGGGAGGTGGGGGGAGAGACCCAGTACTTC. Translation gives CASREVGGETQYF.

V is TRBV7-3 and J is TRBJ1-1; 11 bases are shared with TRBD1. The CDR3 has 17 residues. CDR1 is SGHTA and CDR2 is FQGTGA in the germline V gene. V was pared by 0 bases and J by 3 bases, with 6 bases of the junction left unmatched. This chain's CDR3 is CASSLTGQGAQYTEAFF. CDR3 DNA: TGTGCCAGCAGCTTAACCGGACAGGGGGCTCAGTACACTGAAGCTTTCTTT.

This clone was seen just once. The chain is built from TRBV16 and TRBJ1-2; D is unresolved. The CDR3 is 14 residues long. V shed 4 bases and J shed 4 bases, with 13 bases lying between them. Looked up from germline, CDR1 is KGHSY and CDR2 is FQNENV. The CDR3 coding sequence is TGTGCCAGCAGCCCACCAGGCCCGGTCTATGGCTACACCTTC. It specifies CASSPPGPVYGYTF.

This clone has a single count. The CDR3 loop reads CASSSKTGTSGTDTQYF. CDR3 in DNA: TGTGCCAGCAGCTCAAAAACCGGGACTAGCGGCACAGATACGCAGTATTTT. The rearrangement uses TRBV13 and TRBJ2-3, with TRBD2 identical over 10 bases. The CDR3 contains 17 residues. V lost 4 bases, J lost 1 base, and 8 bases stayed unmatched. Germline V gene data show CDR1 as PRHDT and CDR2 as FYEKMQ (reference sequence).

The gene calls are TRBV7-6 and TRBJ1-2; 7 positions match TRBD1. V shed 6 bases and J 3 bases; nucleotides not matched to a gene: 16. Germline V gene data show CDR1 as SGHVS and CDR2 as FNYEAQ. This CDR3 region has 17 residues. Here the CDR3 DNA reads TGTGCCAGCAGTCAATTAAACAGGGGAGATAGAGACTATGGCTACACCTTC. Its translation is CASSQLNRGDRDYGYTF.

The V and J genes are TRBV10-3 and TRBJ1-6; 7 bases are shared with TRBD1. Germline V gene data show CDR1 as ENHRY and CDR2 as SYGVKD. This CDR3 region has 13 residues. V was pared by 10 bases and J by 9 bases, with 9 bases of the junction left unmatched. CDR3 DNA: TGTGCCACCTCAACAGGGGTTGGTTCACCCCTCCACTTT. This sequence encodes CATSTGVGSPLHF.

The V and J genes are TRBV5-4 and TRBJ2-1; TRBD2 matches at 10 bases. Per germline, CDR1 SGHNT and CDR2 YYREEE (reference sequence). The J segment lost 10 bases and the V segment lost 5 bases, leaving 18 bases of the junction unmatched. This CDR3 comprises 17 residues. The CDR3 protein is CASRPKLILAGADEQFF. In DNA, the CDR3 is TGTGCCAGCAGACCTAAACTAATTCTAGCGGGAGCGGACGAGCAGTTCTTC. The full variable domain, completed using reference TRBV5-4 and TRBJ2-1, is ETGVTQSPTHLIKTRGQQVTLRCSSQSGHNTVSWYQQALGQGPQFIFQYYREEENGRGNFPPRFSGLQFPNYSSELNVNALELDDSALYLCASRPKLILAGADEQFFGPGTRLTVL.

The V call is TRBV3-1 (or the pseudogene TRBV3-2), the J call TRBJ1-1; no reliable D call. The germline V gene has CDR1 LGHDT and CDR2 YNNKEL (reference sequence). The germline V and J ends were trimmed by 4 bases and 0 bases, with 15 bases remaining between them. The CDR3 consists of 16 residues. The CDR3 spells CASSPDQTGVNTEAFF. In DNA form, the CDR3 reads TGTGCCAGCAGCCCAGATCAGACCGGGGTGAACACTGAAGCTTTCTTT.

The chain uses TRBV5-4 and TRBJ2-2; D gene uncertain. There are 13 residues in the CDR3. Per germline, CDR1 SGHNT and CDR2 YYREEE (reference sequence). V lost 4 bases, J lost 1 base, and 5 bases lay in between. As DNA, the CDR3 is TGTGCCAGCAGCGAGCGGAACACCGGGGAGCTGTTTTTT. Translated: CASSERNTGELFF.

The chain couples TRBV28 to TRBJ1-2; perhaps TRBD1 as D (6 bases). Germline-derived CDR1 and CDR2 are MDHEN and SYDVKM. The CDR3 runs to 16 residues. V shed 3 bases and J shed 1 base, with 15 bases lying between them. CDR3 sequence reads: CASSFYGGAGNYGYTF. DNA for the CDR3: TGTGCCAGCAGTTTTTATGGGGGGGCGGGTAACTATGGCTACACCTTC.

This clone has more than one count but fewer than ten. The V and J genes are TRBV11-2 and TRBJ2-2; D unclear. CDR3 size: 19 residues. The germline CDR1 and CDR2 sequences are SGHAT and FQNNGV. The ends were cut back, 5 bases at V and 0 bases at J, with 22 bases in the middle. CDR3 sequence: CASSHPGVLEKANTGELFF. CDR3 nucleotides: TGTGCCAGCAGCCACCCCGGCGTGTTGGAGAAGGCGAACACCGGGGAGCTGTTTTTT.